This T cell receptor (beta chain) was recorded in a study of CD8+CD57+ T cells in acquired aplastic anemia. In the study overall: Recorded DNA amounts for sorted CD4+ and CD8+ cells had an average of 3.2 ug. Healthy donors had, on average, approximately 11 million reads for their CD4+ cells. Study-wide findings and caveats: Fewer than 30 CD8+ CDR3 sequences were shared between patients and controls. A significant difference in CD8+ Simpson's diversity between patients and controls was not found.

In its sample, this clonotype was seen many times. The antigen remains undetermined. The CDR3 is made up of 15 amino acids. Germline-derived CDR1 and CDR2 are LNHDA and SQIVND (reference sequence). Trimming shortened V by 5 bases and J by 2 bases, and 16 bases separated the two germline ends. According to the study, genomic DNA was the template for TCR beta VDJ and CDR3 profiling. Each CDR3 protein gets one entry after TCRdb re-called the reads with MiXCR. This sample has 86,000 or so distinct CDR3 sequences, with around 42% found just once. The TCR originated in a human donor in good health, serving as a control. The gene calls are TRBV19 and TRBJ2-7; the D is unclear. The sample comprised sorted CD4+, CD8+, or CD8+CD57+ T cells (not recorded which) from PBMCs. As DNA, the CDR3 is TGTGCCAGTAGTTTGGAACAGTCGAAACCCTACGAGCAGTACTTC. This gives the protein CASSLEQSKPYEQYF. Combining the CDR3 with reference TRBV19 and TRBJ2-7 gives the whole variable domain DGGITQSPKYLFRKEGQNVTLSCEQNLNHDAMYWYRQDPGQGLRLIYYSQIVNDFQKGDIAEGYSVSREKKESFPLTVTSAQKNPTAFYLCASSLEQSKPYEQYFGPGTRLTVT.